Listed below are T cell receptor beta chains from one sample, sequenced in a study of CD8 T cells in ankylosing spondylitis. TCRdb reprocessed the 5' RACE reads via MiXCR and lists one record per CDR3 protein. This table holds 150,000 to 200,000 distinct CDR3 sequences, roughly 10% found once. Sequencing used blood, either unsorted or a sorted T cell fraction (not recorded which). The receptors were gathered from a male donor with ankylosing spondylitis or in good health (not recorded which). CDR3s include the opening cysteine and the closing phenylalanine or tryptophan. D genes are given only for firm matches. Expanded clones are given a class, and other clones once, few, many or no size at all.

d_call: NA
v_call: TRBV5-5
j_call: TRBJ2-7
clone_size: many
cdr3_nt: TGTGCCAGCAGCTTGGATCTGGGATCAGCCTACGAGCAGTACTTC
cdr3_aa: CASSLDLGSAYEQYF

d_call: TRBD2
v_call: TRBV7-2
j_call: TRBJ2-1
clone_size: few
cdr3_nt: TGTGCCAGCAGCTCTCGACTAGCGGGAGGCTTCAATGAGCAGTTCTTC
cdr3_aa: CASSSRLAGGFNEQFF

d_call: TRBD1
v_call: TRBV19
j_call: TRBJ2-1
clone_size: many
cdr3_nt: TGTGCCAGTAGTATACAGGGGGCAGGTGAGCAGTTCTTC
cdr3_aa: CASSIQGAGEQFF

d_call: TRBD1
v_call: TRBV19
j_call: TRBJ2-2
clone_size: NA
cdr3_nt: TGTGCCAGTACCTCCGGGACAGGGGGCTGGTTTGACACCGGGGAGCTGTTTTTT
cdr3_aa: CASTSGTGGWFDTGELFF

d_call: TRBD2
v_call: TRBV20-1
j_call: TRBJ2-3
clone_size: NA
cdr3_nt: TGCAGTGCCATGACTAGCGGGGGGGCTCCCCCAGATACGCAGTATTTT
cdr3_aa: CSAMTSGGAPPDTQYF

d_call: NA
v_call: TRBV27
j_call: TRBJ2-5
clone_size: NA
cdr3_nt: TGTGCCAGCAGTTTTTCAGGGACCGTAGAGACCCAGTACTTC
cdr3_aa: CASSFSGTVETQYF

d_call: TRBD2
v_call: TRBV20-1
j_call: TRBJ2-1
clone_size: many
cdr3_nt: TGCAGTGCTAGCCACGTTTCAGCGGGGGACCACAATGAGCAGTTCTTC
cdr3_aa: CSASHVSAGDHNEQFF

d_call: NA
v_call: TRBV7-8
j_call: TRBJ2-7
clone_size: NA
cdr3_nt: TGTGCCAGCAGCTTAAGGGGGTCTAGCGGATCCTACGAGCAGTACTTC
cdr3_aa: CASSLRGSSGSYEQYF

d_call: NA
v_call: TRBV24-1
j_call: TRBJ2-1
clone_size: many
cdr3_nt: TGTGCCACCAGCATGGCTCCCGGCTATGAGCAGTTCTTC
cdr3_aa: CATSMAPGYEQFF

d_call: NA
v_call: TRBV5-1
j_call: TRBJ2-3
clone_size: many
cdr3_nt: TGCGCCAGCAGCGTACGGGACACTCGCACAGATACGCAGTATTTT
cdr3_aa: CASSVRDTRTDTQYF

d_call: NA
v_call: TRBV3-1
j_call: TRBJ2-5
clone_size: NA
cdr3_nt: TGTGCCAGCAGCCAAGAGCTAGGGGGGGAAGAGACCCAGTACTTC
cdr3_aa: CASSQELGGEETQYF

d_call: TRBD2
v_call: TRBV25-1
j_call: TRBJ2-1
clone_size: many
cdr3_nt: TGTGCCAGCAGTTCAGCGGGAGGGCCCTCCTACAATGAGCAGTTCTTC
cdr3_aa: CASSSAGGPSYNEQFF

d_call: TRBD2
v_call: TRBV3-1
j_call: TRBJ2-1
clone_size: many
cdr3_nt: TGTGCCAGCAGCCAAGAGGAGGGGCGGGAGGTTAGAAATGAGCAGTTCTTC
cdr3_aa: CASSQEEGREVRNEQFF

d_call: TRBD1
v_call: TRBV6-1
j_call: TRBJ2-5
clone_size: NA
cdr3_nt: TGTGCCAGCAGCTCCGGGACAGGGAAGACCCAGTACTTC
cdr3_aa: CASSSGTGKTQYF

d_call: TRBD1
v_call: TRBV5-1
j_call: TRBJ2-1
clone_size: NA
cdr3_nt: TGCGCCAGCCGGTATCCCGGGACAGGGGGAAATGAGCAGTTCTTC
cdr3_aa: CASRYPGTGGNEQFF

d_call: TRBD1
v_call: TRBV29-1
j_call: TRBJ1-2
clone_size: few
cdr3_nt: TGCAGCGCCCAGGACAGGGCCGACTATGGCTACACCTTC
cdr3_aa: CSAQDRADYGYTF

d_call: NA
v_call: TRBV12-3/TRBV12-4
j_call: TRBJ1-1
clone_size: many
cdr3_nt: TGTGCCAGCAGTTTTGAGTCTTCGCCTTCATGGACTGAAGCTTTCTTT
cdr3_aa: CASSFESSPSWTEAFF

d_call: TRBD1
v_call: TRBV6-5
j_call: TRBJ1-2
clone_size: NA
cdr3_nt: TGTGCCAGCAGTTACGCCCCTGACAGGGAGTTTAACTATGGCTACACCTTC
cdr3_aa: CASSYAPDREFNYGYTF

d_call: TRBD2
v_call: TRBV9
j_call: TRBJ2-5
clone_size: many
cdr3_nt: TGTGCCAGCAGCGTAGGTTGGGGGGGGCAAGAGACCCAGTACTTC
cdr3_aa: CASSVGWGGQETQYF

d_call: TRBD1
v_call: TRBV24-1
j_call: TRBJ2-3
clone_size: NA
cdr3_nt: TGTGCCACCAGTGCCAAGGACAGGGGAACAGATACGCAGTATTTT
cdr3_aa: CATSAKDRGTDTQYF

d_call: TRBD2
v_call: TRBV20-1
j_call: TRBJ2-7
clone_size: few
cdr3_nt: TGCAGTGCTAGACAGGAGCGGGAGAATCTCTGGCTCCACGAGCAGTACTTC
cdr3_aa: CSARQERENLWLHEQYF

d_call: NA
v_call: TRBV4-3
j_call: TRBJ2-3
clone_size: NA
cdr3_nt: TGCGCCAGCAGCCAGCAGATAGGGGGAAACACAGATACGCAGTATTTT
cdr3_aa: CASSQQIGGNTDTQYF

d_call: NA
v_call: TRBV6-5
j_call: TRBJ2-1
clone_size: NA
cdr3_nt: TGTGCCAGCAGTTACTTGGCCCCGGAAGTCTCCTACAATGAGCAGTTCTTC
cdr3_aa: CASSYLAPEVSYNEQFF

d_call: NA
v_call: TRBV24-1
j_call: TRBJ1-1
clone_size: many
cdr3_nt: TGTGCCACCAGTGACAGGTTCAACACTGAAGCTTTCTTT
cdr3_aa: CATSDRFNTEAFF

d_call: TRBD2
v_call: TRBV11-3
j_call: TRBJ2-7
clone_size: many
cdr3_nt: TGTGCCAGCAGCTCCCACCCCGGGGGGGCCTACGAGCAGTACTTC
cdr3_aa: CASSSHPGGAYEQYF